Included here is one T cell receptor beta chain sequence, with context. The germline CDR1 and CDR2 sequences are SEHNR and FQNEAQ (reference sequence). Losses at the gene ends were 7 bases for V and 3 bases for J; bases not matched to a gene: 6. This CDR3 is built from 14 residues. These data belong to a study of T cell changes during pregnancy in multiple sclerosis. Some clones are missing from TCRdb's copy, which holds only in-frame ones; the method was immunoSEQ multiplex PCR. The table records around 61,000 clones, 90% to 95% of them present only once. The rearrangement links TRBV7-9 to TRBJ1-1; 9 nucleotides match TRBD1. The sample in question was peripheral blood, obtained in the third trimester of pregnancy. The sequence was obtained from a female donor in good health, enrolled as a control in a pregnancy study. The CDR3 DNA follows: TGTGCCAGCACCGGGACAGGGATCGACACTGAAGCTTTCTTT. This gives the protein CASTGTGIDTEAFF.